The rows below give T cell receptor beta chains drawn from one sample of a study of type 1 regulatory T cells. One entry per CDR3 protein, called by TCRdb with MiXCR from the reads. The repertoire consists of about 59,000 distinct CDR3 sequences, with approximately 60% occurring once and the leading ten covering 1.5% to 2%. These receptors have no known antigen. The sample was cultured non-Tr1 T cells, either the whole culture or a sorted T cell fraction (not recorded which). The origin of the receptors is a human donor in good health. The CDR3 runs from the conserved cysteine through the conserved F or W. The order of the fields is D gene, clone size, V gene, J gene, CDR3 protein, CDR3 DNA. A D gene is named only where the DNA matches it firmly. Some rows mark clone size as missing; the rest say once, few, many or name a class of expanded clone.

-	-	TRBV11-2	TRBJ2-4	CASSSPRGRVNIQYF	TGTGCCAGCAGCTCCCCTCGGGGGAGAGTGAACATTCAGTACTTC
TRBD1	once	TRBV5-1	TRBJ1-5	CASSLNRGQPQHF	TGCGCCAGCAGCTTGAACAGGGGTCAGCCCCAGCATTTT
TRBD1	few	TRBV4-1	TRBJ2-7	CASSQSHRDRVVF	TGCGCCAGCAGCCAGTCTCACCGGGACAGGGTAGTCTTC
-	-	TRBV20-1	TRBJ2-1	CSAVGGGPSYNEQFF	TGCAGTGCCGTGGGGGGCGGACCCTCCTACAATGAGCAGTTCTTC
TRBD1	once	TRBV10-2	TRBJ1-1	CASTMGIGQRGTGGRTEAFF	TGCGCCAGCACAATGGGGATTGGTCAGCGGGGGACAGGGGGGCGAACTGAAGCTTTCTTT
-	-	TRBV19	TRBJ2-7	CASSANRNTYEQYF	TGTGCCAGTAGTGCAAATAGGAACACCTACGAGCAGTACTTC
-	few	TRBV15	TRBJ2-3	CATSREASGGDTQYF	TGTGCCACCAGCAGAGAGGCTTCTGGTGGGGATACGCAGTATTTT
-	-	TRBV7-2	TRBJ2-5	CASTEQETQYF	TGTGCCAGCACTGAGCAAGAGACCCAGTACTTC
-	-	TRBV15	TRBJ1-2	CATSRAAQPGHLNYGYTF	TGTGCCACCAGCAGAGCTGCCCAGCCGGGACATCTAAACTATGGCTACACCTTC
-	few	TRBV3-1	TRBJ2-1	CASSQGWRESSYNEQFF	TGTGCCAGCAGCCAAGGCTGGCGGGAAAGCTCCTACAATGAGCAGTTCTTC
-	-	TRBV4-1	TRBJ2-5	CASSQDSQGGQEIQYF	TGCGCCAGCAGCCAAGATTCGCAGGGGGGCCAAGAGATCCAGTACTTC
-	few	TRBV7-2	TRBJ2-1	CASSLVSSDNEQFF	TGTGCCAGCAGCTTAGTCAGTTCCGACAATGAGCAGTTCTTC
-	-	TRBV9	TRBJ1-2	CASATEENYGYTF	TGTGCCAGCGCTACGGAAGAAAACTATGGCTACACCTTC
-	few	TRBV2	TRBJ2-2	CASSESTGELFF	TGTGCCAGCAGTGAGTCGACCGGGGAGCTGTTTTTT
-	few	TRBV28	TRBJ1-2	CASSLGTGGYTF	TGTGCCAGCAGTTTGGGGACGGGTGGCTACACCTTC
TRBD2	-	TRBV19	TRBJ2-7	CASSTGLAGVGEQYF	TGTGCCAGTAGTACAGGACTAGCGGGAGTGGGTGAGCAGTACTTC
-	-	TRBV5-4	TRBJ2-1	CASSVYSDAYNEQFF	TGTGCCAGCAGCGTCTACTCGGACGCATACAATGAGCAGTTCTTC
-	few	TRBV9	TRBJ1-6	CASSVEGHNSPLHF	TGTGCCAGCAGCGTAGAGGGACACAATTCACCCCTCCACTTT
-	-	TRBV20-1	TRBJ2-5	CSANMGAQETQYF	TGCAGTGCTAATATGGGGGCCCAAGAGACCCAGTACTTC
TRBD2	-	TRBV10-3	TRBJ2-6	CAISPGTSGSGANVLTF	TGTGCCATCAGTCCCGGGACTAGCGGATCTGGGGCCAACGTCCTGACTTTC